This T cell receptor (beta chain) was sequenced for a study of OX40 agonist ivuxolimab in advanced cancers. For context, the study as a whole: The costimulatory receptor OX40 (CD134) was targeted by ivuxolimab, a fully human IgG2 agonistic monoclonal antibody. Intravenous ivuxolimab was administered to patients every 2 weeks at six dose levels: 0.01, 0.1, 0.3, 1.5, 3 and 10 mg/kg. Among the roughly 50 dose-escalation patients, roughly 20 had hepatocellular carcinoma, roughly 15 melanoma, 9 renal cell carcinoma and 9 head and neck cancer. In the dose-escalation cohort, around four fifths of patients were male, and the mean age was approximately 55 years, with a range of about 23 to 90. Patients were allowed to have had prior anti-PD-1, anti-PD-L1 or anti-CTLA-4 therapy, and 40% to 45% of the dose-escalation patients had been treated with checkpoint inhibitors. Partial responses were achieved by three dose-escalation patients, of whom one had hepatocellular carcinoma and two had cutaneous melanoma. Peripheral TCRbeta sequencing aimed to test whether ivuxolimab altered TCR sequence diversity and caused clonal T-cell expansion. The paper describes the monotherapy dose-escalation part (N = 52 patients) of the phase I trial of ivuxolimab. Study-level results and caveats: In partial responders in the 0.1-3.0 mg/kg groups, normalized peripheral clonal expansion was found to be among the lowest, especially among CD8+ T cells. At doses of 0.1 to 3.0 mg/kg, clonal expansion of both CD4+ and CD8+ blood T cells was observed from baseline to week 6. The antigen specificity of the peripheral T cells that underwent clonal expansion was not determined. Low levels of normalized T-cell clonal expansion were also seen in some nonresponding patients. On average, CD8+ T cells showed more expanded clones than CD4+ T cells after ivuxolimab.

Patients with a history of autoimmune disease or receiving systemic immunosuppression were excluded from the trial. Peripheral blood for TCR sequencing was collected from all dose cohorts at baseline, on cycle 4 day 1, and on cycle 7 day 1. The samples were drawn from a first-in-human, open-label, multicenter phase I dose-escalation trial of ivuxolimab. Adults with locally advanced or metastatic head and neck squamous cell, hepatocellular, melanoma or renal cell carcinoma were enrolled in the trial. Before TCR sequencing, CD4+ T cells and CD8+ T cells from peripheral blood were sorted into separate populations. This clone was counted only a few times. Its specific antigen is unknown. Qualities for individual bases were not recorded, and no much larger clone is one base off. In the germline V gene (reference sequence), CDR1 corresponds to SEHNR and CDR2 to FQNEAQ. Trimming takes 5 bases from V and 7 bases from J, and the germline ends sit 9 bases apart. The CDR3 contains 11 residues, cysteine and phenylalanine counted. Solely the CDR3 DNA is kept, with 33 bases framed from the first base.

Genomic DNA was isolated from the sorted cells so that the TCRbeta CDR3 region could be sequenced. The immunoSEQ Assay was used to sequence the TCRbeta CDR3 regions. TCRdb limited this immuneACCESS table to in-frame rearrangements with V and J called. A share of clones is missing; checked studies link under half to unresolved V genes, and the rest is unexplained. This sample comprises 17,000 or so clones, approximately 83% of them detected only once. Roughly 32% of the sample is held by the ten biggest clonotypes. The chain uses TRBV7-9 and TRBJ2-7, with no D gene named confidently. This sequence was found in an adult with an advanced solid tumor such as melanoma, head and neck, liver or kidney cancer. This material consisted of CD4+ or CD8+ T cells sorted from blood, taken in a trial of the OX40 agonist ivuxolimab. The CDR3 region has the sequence CASSKGEEQYF. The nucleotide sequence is TGTGCCAGCAGCAAGGGTGAGGAGCAGTACTTC. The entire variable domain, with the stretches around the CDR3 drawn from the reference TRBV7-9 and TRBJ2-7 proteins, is DTGVSQNPRHKITKRGQNVTFRCDPISEHNRLYWYRQTLGQGPEFLTYFQNEAQLEKSRLLSDRFSAERPKGSFSTLEIQRTEQGDSAMYLCASSKGEEQYFGPGTRLTVT.